This is a list of T cell receptor beta chains from one sample in a study of shared clonotypes between healthy human individuals. The repertoire was sequenced with immunoSEQ multiplex PCR; TCRdb's copy has only in-frame clones and lacks some. Among some 790,000 clones, 72% were seen once, and the ten largest hold around 1.8%. The source material was memory CD4+ T cells sorted from blood. These receptors were collected from a woman aged 25 to 45 in good health. Each CDR3 is given with its conserved first and last residue. D genes are given only for firm matches. Expanded clones are given a class, and other clones once, few, many or no size at all.

>.|.|TRBV5-1|TRBJ2-7
CASSLGGPGDEQYF
TGCGCCAGCAGCTTGGGGGGACCAGGAGACGAGCAGTACTTC
>.|.|TRBV5-5|TRBJ1-2
CASSFTTQANYGYTF
TGTGCCAGCAGCTTTACGACGCAAGCTAACTATGGCTACACCTTC
>TRBD2|.|TRBV19|TRBJ2-1
CASSIPGTTKYNEQFF
TGTGCCAGTAGTATACCCGGGACTACCAAGTACAATGAGCAGTTCTTC
>.|.|TRBV6-5|TRBJ1-1
CASSYGLGNTEAFF
TGTGCCAGCAGTTACGGACTGGGGAATACTGAAGCTTTCTTT
>.|.|TRBV6-1|TRBJ1-4
CASSEALTNEKLFF
TGTGCCAGCAGTGAAGCTCTAACTAATGAAAAACTGTTTTTT
>.|once|TRBV7-8|TRBJ2-7
CASSTRDYEQYF
TGTGCCAGCAGCACGAGGGACTACGAGCAGTACTTC
>.|.|TRBV28|TRBJ2-7
CASSPQGRFYEQYF
TGTGCCAGCAGTCCACAAGGACGATTCTACGAGCAGTACTTC
>TRBD1|.|TRBV18|TRBJ1-5
CASSPTGQGVGQPQHF
TGTGCCAGCTCACCGACGGGACAGGGGGTCGGTCAGCCCCAGCATTTT
>TRBD2|.|TRBV13|TRBJ2-5
CASSFGTSGTGSQYF
TGTGCCAGCAGCTTTGGGACTAGCGGGACCGGGTCCCAGTACTTC
>.|.|TRBV28|TRBJ2-1
CASSLSEPEQFF
TGTGCCAGCAGTTTATCAGAACCTGAGCAGTTCTTC
>TRBD2|once|TRBV4-1|TRBJ2-3
CASSQEGGGLAGPGTDTQYF
TGCGCCAGCAGCCAAGAGGGGGGCGGACTAGCGGGTCCTGGGACAGATACGCAGTATTTT
>.|.|TRBV23-1|TRBJ1-2
CASSQPPPGANYGYTF
TGCGCCAGCAGTCAACCCCCCCCCGGAGCTAACTATGGCTACACCTTC
>TRBD1|.|TRBV11-2|TRBJ1-5
CASSLSGGHNQPQHF
TGTGCCAGCAGCTTATCAGGGGGCCACAATCAGCCCCAGCATTTT
>TRBD2|.|TRBV28|TRBJ2-7
CASSPRSGSKTYEQYF
TGTGCCAGCAGTCCCCGCAGCGGGAGCAAGACCTACGAGCAGTACTTC
>.|.|TRBV29-1|TRBJ2-2
CSVYDWNTGELFF
TGCAGCGTTTACGACTGGAACACCGGGGAGCTGTTTTTT
>TRBD1|once|TRBV7-9|TRBJ1-1
CASSSIRGPMNTEAFF
TGTGCCAGCAGCTCGATAAGGGGGCCCATGAACACTGAAGCTTTCTTT
>.|.|TRBV2|TRBJ2-3
CASRSGTDTQYF
TGTGCCAGCCGTAGCGGCACAGATACGCAGTATTTT
>TRBD2|.|TRBV2|TRBJ2-1
CASSGSGSYNEQFF
TGTGCCAGCAGTGGTAGCGGGAGTTACAATGAGCAGTTCTTC
>.|.|TRBV10-3|TRBJ2-3
CAISERTHTDTQYF
TGTGCCATCAGTGAAAGGACACACACAGATACGCAGTATTTT
>.|.|TRBV2|TRBJ2-5
CASGVRETQYF
TGTGCCAGCGGGGTGCGGGAGACCCAGTACTTC
>TRBD1|.|TRBV28|TRBJ1-4
CASIPARQGYEKLFF
TGTGCCAGCATCCCGGCGCGACAGGGGTATGAAAAACTGTTTTTT
>.|few|TRBV7-2|TRBJ1-2
CASSGGGTGSQGYTF
TGTGCCAGCAGCGGGGGAGGGACGGGGAGTCAGGGCTACACCTTC
>.|once|TRBV6-5|TRBJ1-5
CASSYDRNQPQHF
TGTGCCAGCAGTTACGACAGGAATCAGCCCCAGCATTTT
>.|.|TRBV5-1|TRBJ2-7
CASGEQGSYEQYF
TGCGCCAGCGGCGAACAGGGAAGCTACGAGCAGTACTTC
>TRBD2|.|TRBV11-2|TRBJ2-7
CASSSGGTSGSHYEQYF
TGTGCCAGCAGCTCTGGCGGGACTAGCGGGAGTCACTACGAGCAGTACTTC
>.|.|TRBV2|TRBJ2-3
CASRQTTWERVRADTQYF
TGTGCCAGCAGGCAAACGACCTGGGAAAGGGTGAGAGCAGATACGCAGTATTTT
>TRBD2|.|TRBV27|TRBJ2-6
CASRLAGAGANVLTF
TGTGCCAGCAGACTAGCGGGTGCGGGGGCCAACGTCCTGACTTTC
>TRBD1|.|TRBV11-2|TRBJ2-1
CASSSGTGENEQFF
TGTGCCAGCAGCTCCGGGACAGGGGAAAATGAGCAGTTCTTC
>.|.|TRBV14|TRBJ1-2
CASSQDGKGAYGYTF
TGTGCCAGCAGCCAAGATGGCAAGGGCGCCTATGGCTACACCTTC
>.|.|TRBV6-4|TRBJ1-1
CASSKQRDTEAFF
TGTGCCAGCAGTAAGCAAAGGGACACTGAAGCTTTCTTT
>.|.|TRBV5-8|TRBJ1-2
CASSLRQNGYTF
TGTGCCAGCAGCTTGCGCCAGAATGGCTACACCTTC
>TRBD2|few|TRBV27|TRBJ2-6
CASRLAGAGANVLTF
TGTGCCAGCAGACTAGCGGGAGCTGGGGCCAACGTCCTGACTTTC
>.|.|TRBV5-6|TRBJ2-2
CASSLALGGNTGELFF
TGTGCCAGCAGCTTGGCCCTGGGGGGGAACACCGGGGAGCTGTTTTTT
>.|.|TRBV6-5|TRBJ1-2
CASSYSGNSYTF
TGTGCCAGCAGTTACTCTGGAAACAGCTACACCTTC
>TRBD2|.|TRBV2|TRBJ2-7
CASRKGLAGYEQYF
TGTGCCAGCAGGAAAGGACTAGCGGGTTACGAGCAGTACTTC
>.|.|TRBV30|TRBJ2-2
CAWRRANTGELFF
TGTGCCTGGAGGCGCGCGAACACCGGGGAGCTGTTTTTT
>.|once|TRBV15|TRBJ1-1
CATSRDWAGTEAFF
TGTGCCACCAGCAGAGATTGGGCTGGCACTGAAGCTTTCTTT
>.|many|TRBV11-2|TRBJ1-3
CASRGDGPVDTIYF
TGTGCCAGCAGGGGCGACGGGCCGGTGGACACCATATATTTT
>TRBD2|.|TRBV11-3|TRBJ2-7
CASSLGTSMSEQYF
TGTGCCAGCAGCCTCGGGACTAGTATGTCCGAGCAGTACTTC
>.|.|TRBV2|TRBJ1-2
CASSPNHGQIGYGYTF
TGTGCCAGCAGTCCTAACCACGGACAGATCGGCTATGGCTACACCTTC